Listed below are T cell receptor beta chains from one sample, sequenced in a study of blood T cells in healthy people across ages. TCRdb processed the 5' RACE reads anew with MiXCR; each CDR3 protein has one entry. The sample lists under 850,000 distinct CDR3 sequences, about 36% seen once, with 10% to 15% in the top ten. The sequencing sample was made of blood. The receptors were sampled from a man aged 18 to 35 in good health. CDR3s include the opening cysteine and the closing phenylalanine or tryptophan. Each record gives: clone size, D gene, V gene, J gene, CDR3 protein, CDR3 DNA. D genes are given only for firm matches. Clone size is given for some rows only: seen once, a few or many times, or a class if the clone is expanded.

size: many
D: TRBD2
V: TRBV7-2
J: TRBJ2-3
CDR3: CASSLASSGVDTQYF
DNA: TGTGCCAGCAGCTTAGCGTCTAGCGGGGTGGATACGCAGTATTTT

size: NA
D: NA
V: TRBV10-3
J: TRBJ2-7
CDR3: CAISPLYEQYF
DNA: TGTGCCATCAGCCCTTTATACGAGCAGTACTTC

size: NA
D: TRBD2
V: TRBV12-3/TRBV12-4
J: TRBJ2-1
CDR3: CASSVIGGGTDEQFF
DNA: TGTGCCAGCAGCGTTATCGGCGGGGGGACCGATGAGCAGTTCTTC

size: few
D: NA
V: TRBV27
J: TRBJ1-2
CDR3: CASSLEPGSNYGYTF
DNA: TGTGCCAGCAGTTTAGAACCAGGTTCTAACTATGGCTACACCTTC

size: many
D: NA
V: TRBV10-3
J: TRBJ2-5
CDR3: CAITGSSGETQYF
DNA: TGTGCCATCACTGGCAGTTCGGGAGAGACCCAGTACTTC

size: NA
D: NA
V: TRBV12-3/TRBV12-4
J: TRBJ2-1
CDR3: CASRHRPYNEQFF
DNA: TGTGCCAGCAGGCACCGACCGTACAATGAGCAGTTCTTC

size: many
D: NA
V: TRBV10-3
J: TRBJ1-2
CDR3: CAISEPSVGGAGYTF
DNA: TGTGCCATCAGTGAGCCCAGTGTCGGGGGAGCGGGCTACACCTTC

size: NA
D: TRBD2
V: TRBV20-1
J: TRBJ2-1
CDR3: CSARKGRAGGQEQFF
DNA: TGCAGTGCCAGGAAGGGACGAGCGGGGGGCCAAGAGCAGTTCTTC

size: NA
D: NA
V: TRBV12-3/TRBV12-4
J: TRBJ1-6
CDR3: CASSFSTGASPLHF
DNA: TGTGCCAGCAGTTTTTCGACGGGAGCTTCACCCCTCCACTTT

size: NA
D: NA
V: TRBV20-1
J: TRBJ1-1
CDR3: CSGLVTPHPEAFF
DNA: TGCAGTGGCCTCGTCACCCCACACCCTGAAGCTTTCTTT

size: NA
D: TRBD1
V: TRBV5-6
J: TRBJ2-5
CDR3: CASSLPDRASETQYF
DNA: TGTGCCAGCAGCCTCCCCGACAGGGCGAGTGAGACCCAGTACTTC

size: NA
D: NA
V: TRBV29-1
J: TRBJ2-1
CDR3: CSAGPSDEQFF
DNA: TGCAGCGCCGGGCCTTCTGATGAGCAGTTCTTC

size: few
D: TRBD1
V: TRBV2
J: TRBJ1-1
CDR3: CASMDRGFAFF
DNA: TGTGCCAGTATGGACAGGGGGTTTGCTTTCTTT

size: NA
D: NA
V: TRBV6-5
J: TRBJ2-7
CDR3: CASSPYTGGYEQYF
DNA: TGTGCCAGCAGTCCCTACACGGGCGGCTACGAGCAGTACTTC

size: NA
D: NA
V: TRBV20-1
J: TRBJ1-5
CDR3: CSAEDSADGQPQHF
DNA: TGCAGTGCGGAGGACTCGGCGGACGGTCAGCCCCAGCATTTT

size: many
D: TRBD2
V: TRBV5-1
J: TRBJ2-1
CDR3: CASSLYGLGAYNEQFF
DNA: TGCGCCAGCAGCTTGTACGGACTAGGGGCCTACAATGAGCAGTTCTTC

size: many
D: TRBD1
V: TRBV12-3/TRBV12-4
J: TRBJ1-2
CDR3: CASSAGGTNYGYTF
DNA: TGTGCCAGCAGCGCAGGGGGGACTAACTATGGCTACACCTTC

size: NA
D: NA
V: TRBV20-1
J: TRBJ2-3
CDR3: CSARIADKTDTQYF
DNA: TGCAGTGCTAGAATAGCGGACAAAACAGATACGCAGTATTTT

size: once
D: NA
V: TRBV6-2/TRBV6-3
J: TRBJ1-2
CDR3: CASSYLLADGYTF
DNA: TGTGCCAGCAGTTATCTTCTCGCCGATGGCTACACCTTC

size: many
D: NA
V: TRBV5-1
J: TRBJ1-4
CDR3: CASSSADSTNEKLFF
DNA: TGCGCCAGCAGCTCAGCGGACAGTACGAATGAAAAACTGTTTTTT